The 32 T cell receptor beta chains reported below all come from one sample, sequenced in a study of blood T cell repertoires in COVID-19. TCRdb keeps only in-frame clones here, not all; method: immunoSEQ multiplex PCR. The sample holds 100,000 to 150,000 clones, roughly three quarters seen once. Input material: peripheral blood. The receptors shown here come from a man in his forties with active or convalescent COVID-19.

Written as DNA, the CDR3 is TGTGCCAGCAGCTTAAATCCTGGCGGGGACTACGAGCAGTACTTC. Encoded protein: CASSLNPGGDYEQYF. This sequence joins TRBV5-4 and TRBJ2-7; D might be TRBD2 (6 bases). V was cut by 2 bases and J by 3 bases, with 15 bases left in between. The CDR3 runs to 15 residues. Germline V gene lookup returns CDR1 SGHNT and CDR2 YYREEE (reference sequence).

The gene calls are TRBV28 and TRBJ1-2; 7 bases are shared with TRBD1. The CDR3 is made up of 13 amino acids. V lost 8 bases, J lost 4 bases, and 7 bases stayed unmatched. Germline V CDR1 and CDR2: MDHEN, SYDVKM. Here the CDR3 reads CASRRGQGYGYTF. CDR3 in DNA: TGTGCCAGCCGTAGGGGGCAAGGCTATGGCTACACCTTC.

This clone showed up just once. The chain carries TRBV25-1 and TRBJ2-7, with 10 positions matching TRBD1. J was trimmed by 6 bases and V by 8 bases; bases with no gene match: 1. The germline gives CDR1 MGHDK, CDR2 SYGVNS. The CDR3 is made up of 11 amino acids. The CDR3 sequence is CASRDRGEQYF. In DNA, the CDR3 is TGTGCCAGCCGGGACAGGGGCGAGCAGTACTTC.

The rearrangement links TRBV3-1 (or the pseudogene TRBV3-2) to TRBJ2-3; D is unclear. Germline-derived CDR1 and CDR2 are LGHDT and YNNKEL (reference sequence). With 1 base removed from V and 2 bases from J, the gap between germline ends came to 16 bases. CDR3 length equals 17 residues. CDR3 loop: CASSQAYRHPNTDTQYF. CDR3 sequence (DNA): TGTGCCAGCAGCCAAGCGTATAGACATCCAAACACAGATACGCAGTATTTT.

The V and J genes are TRBV28 and TRBJ1-4; D is undetermined. V was clipped by 8 bases and J by 2 bases, with 21 bases between them. Per the germline V gene, CDR1 is MDHEN and CDR2 is SYDVKM. The CDR3 sequence is 17 residues long. The CDR3 spells CASGSVVLAGTNEKLFF. For the CDR3, the DNA is TGTGCCAGCGGATCGGTCGTCCTAGCTGGGACTAATGAAAAACTGTTTTTT.

The J gene is TRBJ1-6, the V gene TRBV30; 9 nucleotides align to TRBD1. The V gene's germline CDR1 is GTSNPN and CDR2 SVGIG (reference sequence). Germline trimming cut 3 bases from V and 6 bases from J; bases unmatched to any gene: 3. The CDR3 runs 14 residues. This CDR3 is CAWRTGGGNSPLHF. CDR3 DNA: TGTGCCTGGAGGACAGGGGGAGGTAATTCACCCCTCCACTTT.

The genes are TRBV12-5 and TRBJ2-7; D might be TRBD2 (6 bases). Germline CDR1 and CDR2: LGHNT and FRNRAP. The CDR3 length is 15 residues. The germline V and J ends were trimmed by 0 bases and 5 bases, with 14 bases remaining between them. CDR3 sequence: CASGLVRKGRHEQYF. The DNA of the CDR3 is TGTGCTAGTGGTTTGGTACGGAAAGGGAGGCACGAGCAGTACTTC.

There are many counts of this clone. The chain couples TRBV9 to TRBJ2-1, with 7 bases fitting TRBD1. Looked up from germline, CDR1 is SGDLS and CDR2 is YYNGEE. Germline trimming cut 2 bases from V and 2 bases from J; bases unmatched to any gene: 4. The CDR3 spans 15 residues. This CDR3 is CASSVGTVAYNEQFF. The CDR3 coding sequence is TGTGCCAGCAGCGTCGGGACAGTTGCCTACAATGAGCAGTTCTTC. The full variable domain, its missing parts supplied by reference TRBV9 and TRBJ2-1, is DSGVTQTPKHLITATGQRVTLRCSPRSGDLSVYWYQQSLDQGLQFLIQYYNGEERAKGNILERFSAQQFPDLHSELNLSSLELGDSALYFCASSVGTVAYNEQFFGPGTRLTVL.

The chain has TRBV3-1 (or the pseudogene TRBV3-2) and TRBJ1-4, with 7 bases aligning to TRBD1. This CDR3 contains 14 residues. With 3 bases clipped from V and 10 bases from J, the junction kept 8 bases outside the gene matches. Per germline, CDR1 LGHDT and CDR2 YNNKEL (reference sequence). The CDR3 DNA is TGTGCCAGCAGCCACGAAGGGGACAGAGGAAAACTGTTTTTT. Its protein product is CASSHEGDRGKLFF.

This chain joins TRBV11-1 and TRBJ1-1; 8 bases match TRBD1. This CDR3 spans 15 amino acids. Germline V gene lookup returns CDR1 SGHAT and CDR2 FQDESV (reference sequence). Trimming at V came to 5 bases and at J to 0 bases, leaving 5 bases not matched to a gene. The CDR3 DNA is TGTGCCAGCAGCGCTCAGGGGGCGTTGAACACTGAAGCTTTCTTT. Translation gives CASSAQGALNTEAFF.

CDR3 loop: CASSQEDGTGFYTIYF. CDR3 bases: TGCGCCAGCAGCCAAGAAGACGGGACAGGGTTTTACACCATATATTTT. V and J are TRBV4-1 and TRBJ1-3; 9 bases are shared with TRBD1. The junction had 8 bases not matched to a gene; V was cut back by 0 bases and J by 8 bases. Germline lookup yields CDR1 MGHRA and CDR2 YSYEKL. The CDR3 has 16 residues.

The chain couples TRBV10-2 to TRBJ2-7; possible D gene TRBD1, 5 bases. Deletions cut 3 bases from V and 6 bases from J, with 12 bases between. CDR1 and CDR2 from the germline V gene are WSHSY and SAAADI. The CDR3 loop spans 13 amino acids. The chain's CDR3 is CASSDGWGAEQYF. In DNA, the CDR3 is TGCGCCAGCAGTGATGGTTGGGGCGCCGAGCAGTACTTC.

The V gene is TRBV2, the J gene TRBJ2-2, with 7 nucleotides matching TRBD2. The CDR3 is 20 amino acids. Trimming cost V 6 bases and J 5 bases; bases outside gene matches: 24. Germline lookup yields CDR1 SNHLY and CDR2 FYNNEI. The CDR3 coding sequence is TGTGCCAGCAGCAGCGTCCTCCCCTGGGTCCGTCAGGGAGGGACCGGGGAGCTGTTTTTT. Translating it yields CASSSVLPWVRQGGTGELFF.

V usage is TRBV25-1 and J usage is TRBJ2-4; D is unclear. The V gene lost 1 base and the J gene lost 4 bases, with 8 bases spanning the gap. The CDR3 consists of 14 residues. Germline V gene sequence: CDR1 MGHDK, CDR2 SYGVNS. The CDR3: CASSEFVTKNIQYF. CDR3 nucleotides: TGTGCCAGCAGTGAATTCGTTACTAAAAACATTCAGTACTTC. The full variable domain, completed using reference TRBV25-1 and TRBJ2-4, is EADIYQTPRYLVIGTGKKITLECSQTMGHDKMYWYQQDPGMELHLIHYSYGVNSTEKGDLSSESTVSRIRTEHFPLTLESARPSHTSQYLCASSEFVTKNIQYFGAGTRLSVL.

There are a few counts of this clone. The genes are TRBV6-5 and TRBJ2-3; D not resolved. The V gene's germline CDR1 is MNHEY and CDR2 SVGAGI. This CDR3 contains 14 residues. V lost 6 bases, J lost 0 bases, and 10 bases lay in between. The DNA for the CDR3 is TGTGCCAGCAGGAGAGGCGTTAGCACAGATACGCAGTATTTT. It yields the protein CASRRGVSTDTQYF.

Regarding this clone: At one end the junction does not follow the germline gene, possibly because of a read error. The CDR3 sequence is CASSQDSDRGSVFF. As DNA, the CDR3 is TGTGCCAGCAGCCAAGATTCGGACAGGGGGTCGGTCTTCTTC. This rearrangement joins TRBV14 to TRBJ1-2; 10 nucleotides match TRBD1. Germline V gene sequence: CDR1 SGHDN, CDR2 FVKESK. This CDR3 is 14 amino acids long.

This clone was counted between two and nine times. Other DNA sequences in this specimen translate into the identical CDR3. V gene TRBV2 combines with J gene TRBJ1-1; TRBD1 aligns across 9 bases. Unmatched junction bases numbered 3, after V lost 6 bases and J lost 4 bases. Germline V gives CDR1 SNHLY, CDR2 FYNNEI. The CDR3 spans 13 residues. The CDR3 spells CASRLTGGTEAFF. In DNA, the CDR3 is TGTGCCAGCAGGTTGACAGGGGGCACTGAAGCTTTCTTT.

This clone was found a few times. The chain combines TRBV6-5 with TRBJ1-2, with 8 nucleotides matching TRBD1. Trimming took 6 bases from V and 6 from J; bases not matched to a gene: 12. The CDR3 totals 15 residues. The germline V gene has CDR1 MNHEY and CDR2 SVGAGI. The CDR3 coding sequence is TGTGCCAGCAGGCCGCCCCAGGGGGCATCGAATGGCTACACCTTC. Protein: CASRPPQGASNGYTF.

DNA for the CDR3: TGTGCCAGCAGCCCGAGGGGAGGAAGTGGGACTGAAGCTTTCTTT. It translates to CASSPRGGSGTEAFF. J is TRBJ1-1 and V is TRBV14; D might be TRBD1 (5 bases). The V and J ends lost 4 bases and 5 bases respectively, with 17 bases between them. This CDR3 is 15 amino acids long. From germline, CDR1 is SGHDN and CDR2 FVKESK.

The gene calls are TRBV15 and TRBJ2-7; 7 nucleotides agree with TRBD2. CDR3 size: 16 residues. The V and J ends lost 0 bases and 3 bases, in that order; junction bases with no gene match: 8. Germline V gene data show CDR1 as LNHNV and CDR2 as YYDKDF (reference sequence). CDR3 protein: CATSRDPGLADYEQYF. CDR3 bases: TGTGCCACCAGCAGAGATCCTGGGCTAGCGGACTACGAGCAGTACTTC.

This sequence joins TRBV7-2 and TRBJ1-1; D may be TRBD1 (5 bases). The V end lost 4 bases, the J end lost 5 bases, and 14 bases lay between the germline ends. The CDR3 length is 14 residues. Germline V CDR1 and CDR2: SGHTA, FQGNSA. This CDR3 reads CASSSRPGRTEAFF. In DNA, the CDR3 is TGTGCCAGCAGCTCACGGCCAGGGAGGACTGAAGCTTTCTTT.

The chain has TRBV28 and TRBJ2-3; D might be TRBD1 (6 bases). Germline assignment: CDR1 MDHEN and CDR2 SYDVKM. Trimming cost V 3 bases and J 1 base, with 14 bases left between them. CDR3 size: 16 residues. The CDR3 DNA reads TGTGCCAGCAGTTTTCTGGGGGCCGACCGCACAGATACGCAGTATTTT. Amino acids: CASSFLGADRTDTQYF.

The V and J genes are TRBV7-3 and TRBJ2-1; the D is unclear. With 5 bases removed from V and 0 bases from J, the gap between germline ends came to 5 bases. The CDR3 consists of 13 residues. The germline gives CDR1 SGHTA, CDR2 FQGTGA. The DNA of the CDR3 is TGTGCCAGCAGCCTGAGCTCCTACAATGAGCAGTTCTTC. The encoded protein is CASSLSSYNEQFF.

V is TRBV12-5 and J is TRBJ2-2; TRBD2 matches at 7 bases. Per germline, CDR1 LGHNT and CDR2 FRNRAP. The CDR3 spans 16 residues. J was trimmed by 6 bases and V by 7 bases; bases with no gene match: 14. The CDR3 loop is CASDPGRDRGAGELFF. The CDR3 bases are TGTGCTAGTGACCCTGGACGGGACCGGGGGGCCGGGGAGCTGTTTTTT.

This clone was seen more than once but under ten times. A much larger clone sits a single nucleotide away, making a read error possible. Other nucleotide sequences from this sample produce the same CDR3. This rearrangement joins TRBV5-6 to TRBJ2-2; 7 positions match TRBD2. CDR3 length: 15 residues. CDR1 and CDR2 from the germline V gene are SGHDT and YYEEEE. The ends lost 5 bases at V and 3 bases at J; junction bases unmatched: 7. CDR3 residues: CASRPGGGDTGELFF. The CDR3 bases are TGTGCCAGCAGGCCGGGGGGAGGGGACACCGGGGAGCTGTTTTTT.

The V call is TRBV6-5, the J call TRBJ2-7, with D uncertain. This CDR3 has 12 residues. V lost 5 bases and J 0 bases, leaving 5 bases between the germline ends. In germline, CDR1 is MNHEY, CDR2 SVGAGI. The CDR3 sequence is CASSRSSYEQYF. As DNA, the CDR3 is TGTGCCAGCAGTCGGAGCTCCTACGAGCAGTACTTC.

The V call is TRBV5-1, the J call TRBJ2-3; 7 nucleotides line up with TRBD1. CDR1 and CDR2 from the germline V gene are SGHRS and YFSETQ. This CDR3 is built from 14 residues. V was clipped by 4 bases and J by 0 bases; unmatched bases: 2. CDR3 region: CASSTTGSTDTQYF. The CDR3 DNA reads as TGCGCCAGCAGCACGACAGGGAGCACAGATACGCAGTATTTT.

The rearrangement uses TRBV4-2 and TRBJ1-1; weak D call: TRBD1 (5 bases). Between the trimmed V and J ends, which lost 0 bases and 2 bases, there was a span of 7 bases. Germline loops: CDR1 LGHNA, CDR2 YNFKEQ. The CDR3 runs to 14 residues. The CDR3 sequence is CASSQDQGNTEAFF. For the CDR3, the DNA is TGTGCCAGCAGCCAAGATCAGGGTAACACTGAAGCTTTCTTT.

This chain links TRBV5-4 with TRBJ2-7; D is possibly TRBD1 (6 bases). Germline V gene sequence: CDR1 SGHNT, CDR2 YYREEE (reference sequence). With 1 base removed from V and 5 bases from J, the gap between germline ends came to 13 bases. The length of the CDR3 is 14 residues. CDR3 sequence reads: CASSLFRGGDEQYF. As DNA, the CDR3 is TGTGCCAGCAGCTTGTTCAGGGGCGGCGACGAGCAGTACTTC. Based on the CDR3 plus reference TRBV5-4 and TRBJ2-7, the full variable domain is ETGVTQSPTHLIKTRGQQVTLRCSSQSGHNTVSWYQQALGQGPQFIFQYYREEENGRGNFPPRFSGLQFPNYSSELNVNALELDDSALYLCASSLFRGGDEQYFGPGTRLTVT.

In this sample, this clone turned up a few times. The V call is TRBV18, the J call TRBJ2-7; TRBD1 is a possible D gene (5 bases). V lost 3 bases to trimming and J lost 7 bases, with 22 bases between them. In germline, CDR1 is KGHSH, CDR2 LQKENI. CDR3 length: 16 amino acids. In nucleotides, the CDR3 is TGTGCCAGCTCACCGGTGGGGCCAGGCCAAATGCGGGAGCAGTACTTC. Residues: CASSPVGPGQMREQYF. Full variable domain (missing parts from reference TRBV18 and TRBJ2-7): NAGVMQNPRHLVRRRGQEARLRCSPMKGHSHVYWYRQLPEEGLKFMVYLQKENIIDESGMPKERFSAEFPKEGPSILRIQQVVRGDSAAYFCASSPVGPGQMREQYFGPGTRLTVT.

This clone was picked up one time. This chain joins TRBV6-2 or TRBV6-3 and TRBJ1-2, with D tentatively TRBD1 (5 bases). V was cut by 0 bases and J by 10 bases, with 18 bases left in between. Germline V lookup: CDR1 MNHEY, CDR2 SVGEGT. CDR3 length: 15 residues. In DNA form, the CDR3 reads TGTGCCAGCAGTTACTCAACCGCGGGGGGGAAAGACTACACCTTC. This sequence encodes CASSYSTAGGKDYTF.

The V call is TRBV19, the J call TRBJ2-1; 11 bases line up with TRBD2. V gave up 5 bases and J gave up 10 bases; unmatched junction bases: 13. Per the germline V gene, CDR1 is LNHDA and CDR2 is SQIVND (reference sequence). The CDR3 runs to 16 residues. The CDR3 coding sequence is TGTGCCAGTAGTTACACCGCCGGGACTAGCGGTGACGAGCAGTTCTTC. Translating it yields CASSYTAGTSGDEQFF.